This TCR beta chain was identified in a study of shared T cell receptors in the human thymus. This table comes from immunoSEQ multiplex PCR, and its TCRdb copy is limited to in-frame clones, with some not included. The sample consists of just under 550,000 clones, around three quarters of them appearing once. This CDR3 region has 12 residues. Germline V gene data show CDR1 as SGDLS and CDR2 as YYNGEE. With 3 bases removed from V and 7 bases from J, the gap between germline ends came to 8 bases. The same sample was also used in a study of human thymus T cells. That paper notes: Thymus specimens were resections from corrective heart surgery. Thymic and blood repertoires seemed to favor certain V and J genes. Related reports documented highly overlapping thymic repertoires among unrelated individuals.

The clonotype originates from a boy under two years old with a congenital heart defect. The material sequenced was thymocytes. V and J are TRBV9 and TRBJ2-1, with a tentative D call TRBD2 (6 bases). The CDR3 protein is CASSAGLNEQFF. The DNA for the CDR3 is TGTGCCAGCAGCGCGGGACTGAATGAGCAGTTCTTC.